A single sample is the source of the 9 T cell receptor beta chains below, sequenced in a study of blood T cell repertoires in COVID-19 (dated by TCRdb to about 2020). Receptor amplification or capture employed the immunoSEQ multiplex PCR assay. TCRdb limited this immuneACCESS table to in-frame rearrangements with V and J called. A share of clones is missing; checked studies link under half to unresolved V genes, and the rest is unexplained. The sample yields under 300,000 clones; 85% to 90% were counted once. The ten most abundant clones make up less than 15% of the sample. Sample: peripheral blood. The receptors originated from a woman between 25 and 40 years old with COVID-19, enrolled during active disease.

Written as DNA, the CDR3 is TGCGCCAGCAGCCAAAGGACAGGGGTGAACACTGAAGCTTTCTTT. Encoded protein: CASSQRTGVNTEAFF. The genes are TRBV4-1 and TRBJ1-1, with 9 nucleotides matching TRBD1. This CDR3 spans 15 amino acids. Germline V CDR1 and CDR2: MGHRA, YSYEKL. The trim removed 2 bases at V and 0 bases at J, leaving 1 base unmatched.

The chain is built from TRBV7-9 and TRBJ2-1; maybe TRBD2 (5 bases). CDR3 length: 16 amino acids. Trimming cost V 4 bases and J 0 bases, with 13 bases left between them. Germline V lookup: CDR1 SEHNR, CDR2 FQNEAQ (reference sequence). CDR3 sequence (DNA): TGTGCCAGCAGCTCCGCTGGGGAGAGCTCCTACAATGAGCAGTTCTTC. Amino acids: CASSSAGESSYNEQFF.

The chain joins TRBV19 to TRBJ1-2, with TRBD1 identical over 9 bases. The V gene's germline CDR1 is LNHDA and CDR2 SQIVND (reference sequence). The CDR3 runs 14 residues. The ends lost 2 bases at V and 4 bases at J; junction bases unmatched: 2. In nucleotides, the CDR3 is TGTGCCAGTAGTATAAGGGGACAGGGCTATGGCTACACCTTC. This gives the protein CASSIRGQGYGYTF.

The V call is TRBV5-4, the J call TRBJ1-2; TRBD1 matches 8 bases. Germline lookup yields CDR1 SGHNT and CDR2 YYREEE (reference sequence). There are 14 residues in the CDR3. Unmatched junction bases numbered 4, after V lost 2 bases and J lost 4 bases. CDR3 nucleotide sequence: TGTGCCAGCAGCTTTGGGACAGGCCTCTATGGCTACACCTTC. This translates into CASSFGTGLYGYTF.

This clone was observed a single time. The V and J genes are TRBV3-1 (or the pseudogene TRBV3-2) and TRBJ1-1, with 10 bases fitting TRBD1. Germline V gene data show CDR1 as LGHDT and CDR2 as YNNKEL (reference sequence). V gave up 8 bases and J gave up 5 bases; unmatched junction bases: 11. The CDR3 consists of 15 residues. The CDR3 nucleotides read TGTGCCAGCGGTTCCGGGACAGGGGAATGGACTGAAGCTTTCTTT. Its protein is CASGSGTGEWTEAFF.

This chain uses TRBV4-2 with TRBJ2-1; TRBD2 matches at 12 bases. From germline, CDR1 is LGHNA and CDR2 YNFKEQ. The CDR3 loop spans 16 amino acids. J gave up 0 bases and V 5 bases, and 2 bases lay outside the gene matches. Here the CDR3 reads CASSGGLAGSYNEQFF. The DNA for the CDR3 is TGTGCCAGCAGCGGGGGACTAGCGGGCTCCTACAATGAGCAGTTCTTC.

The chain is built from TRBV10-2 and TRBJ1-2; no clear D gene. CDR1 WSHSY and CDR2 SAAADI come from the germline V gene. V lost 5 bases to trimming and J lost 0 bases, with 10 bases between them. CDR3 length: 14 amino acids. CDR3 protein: CASSRGLANYGYTF. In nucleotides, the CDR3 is TGCGCCAGCAGTCGCGGGTTAGCTAACTATGGCTACACCTTC.

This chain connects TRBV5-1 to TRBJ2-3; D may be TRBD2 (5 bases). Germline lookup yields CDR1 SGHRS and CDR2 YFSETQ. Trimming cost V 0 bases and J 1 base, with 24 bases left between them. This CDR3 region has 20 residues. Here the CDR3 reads CASSLVERDYAFRRTDTQYF. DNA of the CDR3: TGCGCCAGCAGCTTGGTAGAGAGAGACTACGCTTTTCGACGCACAGATACGCAGTATTTT.

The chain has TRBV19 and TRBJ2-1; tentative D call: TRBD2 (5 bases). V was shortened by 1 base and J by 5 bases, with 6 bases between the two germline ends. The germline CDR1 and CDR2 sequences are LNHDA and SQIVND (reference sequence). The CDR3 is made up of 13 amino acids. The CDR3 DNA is TGTGCCAGTAGTATAGGGACTGACAATGAGCAGTTCTTC. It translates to CASSIGTDNEQFF.